These 15 T cell receptor beta chains originate from one sample sequenced in a study of identical twins. Using its own MiXCR run on the 5' RACE reads, TCRdb lists one record per CDR3 protein. Of about 720,000 distinct CDR3 sequences listed, 15% to 20% are singletons. The same sample was also used in a study of T cells expressing NK-cell markers.

The sample was PBMCs. All receptors derive from a woman aged 18-29 years in good health.

In this sample, this clonotype turned up many times. The J gene is TRBJ2-7, the V gene TRBV12-3 or TRBV12-4, with D possibly being TRBD2 (6 bases). V lost 2 bases to trimming and J lost 3 bases, with 11 bases between them. The CDR3 consists of 14 residues. CDR3 in amino acids: CASSLRGGDYEQYF. The CDR3 coding sequence is TGTGCCAGCAGTTTACGCGGCGGGGACTACGAGCAGTACTTC.

This clonotype was counted between two and nine times. The gene calls are TRBV7-2 and TRBJ2-1; D is unresolved. The CDR3 is 13 residues long. V was shortened by 2 bases and J by 8 bases, with 10 bases between the two germline ends. Germline V gene sequence: CDR1 SGHTA, CDR2 FQGNSA. CDR3 DNA sequence: TGTGCCAGCAGCTTAAACGCAGGCGATGAGCAGTTCTTC. Encoded protein: CASSLNAGDEQFF.

The chain combines TRBV18 with TRBJ2-2, with 8 positions matching TRBD1. Germline V gene data show CDR1 as KGHSH and CDR2 as LQKENI. The CDR3 consists of 18 residues. With V trimmed by 4 bases and J by 0 bases, 10 bases remained unmatched. The CDR3 region is CASSRHKAGGTNTGELFF. CDR3 sequence (DNA): TGTGCCAGCTCACGCCACAAGGCAGGGGGCACGAACACCGGGGAGCTGTTTTTT.

This clonotype was picked up a small number of times. This chain links TRBV18 with TRBJ2-5; TRBD2 might be the D (7 bases). The germline CDR1 and CDR2 sequences are KGHSH and LQKENI. The CDR3 has 15 residues. The V gene lost 2 bases and the J gene lost 4 bases, with 14 bases spanning the gap. The CDR3 DNA is TGTGCCAGCTCACCAAGGACTAGGACAGCAGAGACCCAGTACTTC. Translated, it gives CASSPRTRTAETQYF.

V usage is TRBV28 and J usage is TRBJ2-7, with 7 nucleotides matching TRBD1. Germline values: CDR1 MDHEN, CDR2 SYDVKM. With 11 bases clipped from V and 3 bases from J, the junction kept 19 bases outside the gene matches. CDR3 length: 16 amino acids. CDR3 nucleotide sequence: TGTGCCCCCGAGGGAAATGGGACAGAACATTTCTACGAGCAGTACTTC. It translates to CAPEGNGTEHFYEQYF.

V gene TRBV11-2 combines with J gene TRBJ2-1, with 9 bases aligning to TRBD1. Germline values: CDR1 SGHAT, CDR2 FQNNGV. The CDR3 covers 17 residues. V lost 3 bases and J lost 6; bases outside the gene matches: 12. CDR3 region: CASSFNRGRPLVNEQFF. For the CDR3, the DNA is TGTGCCAGCAGCTTTAACAGGGGGCGCCCCCTTGTCAATGAGCAGTTCTTC.

The table lists this clonotype with a few counts. The chain carries TRBV12-3 or TRBV12-4 and TRBJ2-4; TRBD1 matches 8 bases. This CDR3 has 16 residues. V shed 6 bases, J shed 0 bases, and the junction held 7 bases outside the gene matches. In DNA, the CDR3 is TGTGCCAGCAGCCGTGGGACAGGCCTAGCCAAAAACATTCAGTACTTC. It yields the protein CASSRGTGLAKNIQYF.

The chain carries TRBV5-1 and TRBJ2-4, with 8 bases identical to TRBD2. The CDR3 is 15 amino acids. The J segment lost 7 bases and the V segment lost 5 bases, leaving 11 bases of the junction unmatched. Germline lookup yields CDR1 SGHRS and CDR2 YFSETQ. DNA of the CDR3: TGCGCCAGCAGGGCAACCGGGACTAGATTCAACATTCAGTACTTC. Translated: CASRATGTRFNIQYF.

This chain connects TRBV29-1 to TRBJ2-1; TRBD2 matches at 8 bases. V dropped 6 bases and J dropped 9; count of bases not matched to a gene: 7. The CDR3 totals 12 residues. CDR1 is SQVTM, CDR2 ANQGSEA, per germline. In nucleotides, the CDR3 is TGCAGCGTAAAAGCGGGAGACGGTGAGCAGTTCTTC. Amino acids: CSVKAGDGEQFF.

There are many counts of this clonotype. The chain carries TRBV10-1 and TRBJ2-7, with 11 bases aligning to TRBD1. Germline V CDR1 and CDR2: WNHNN, SYGVQD (reference sequence). The CDR3 is 14 amino acids. V shed 2 bases and J 3 bases; nucleotides not matched to a gene: 0. DNA for the CDR3: TGCGCCAGCAGTGAGGGGACAGGGGGCTACGAGCAGTACTTC. Residues: CASSEGTGGYEQYF.

This rearrangement joins TRBV7-9 to TRBJ2-3, with a weak D call TRBD2 (6 bases). Germline V gene lookup returns CDR1 SEHNR and CDR2 FQNEAQ (reference sequence). V was cut by 6 bases and J by 6 bases, with 19 bases left in between. The CDR3 length is 15 residues. CDR3 sequence reads: CASSTIGGGGDTQYF. CDR3 coding DNA: TGTGCCAGCAGTACGATTGGCGGAGGAGGGGATACGCAGTATTTT. Complete variable domain (other parts from reference TRBV7-9 and TRBJ2-3): DTGVSQNPRHKITKRGQNVTFRCDPISEHNRLYWYRQTLGQGPEFLTYFQNEAQLEKSRLLSDRFSAERPKGSFSTLEIQRTEQGDSAMYLCASSTIGGGGDTQYFGPGTRLTVL.

This clonotype was recorded a few times. The CDR3, as DNA: TGCAGTGCGCCCAACGGGAGGGGCTCCTACAATGAGCAGTTCTTC. Translating gives CSAPNGRGSYNEQFF. The rearrangement joins TRBV20-1 to TRBJ2-1; 8 bases align to TRBD2. J lost 0 bases, V lost 6 bases, and 7 bases had no gene match. The CDR3 consists of 15 residues. The germline gives CDR1 DFQATT, CDR2 SNEGSKA (reference sequence).

CDR3 sequence reads: CASSLGTSRFF. CDR3 nucleotide sequence: TGCGCCAGCAGCTTGGGGACATCTCGGTTCTTC. The gene calls are TRBV5-1 and TRBJ2-1; D is perhaps TRBD1 (5 bases). Looked up from germline, CDR1 is SGHRS and CDR2 is YFSETQ. Trimming left V 0 bases short and J 15 bases short, with 10 bases between. This CDR3 has 11 residues.

The chain has TRBV2 and TRBJ1-1; maybe TRBD1 (5 bases). Trimming stripped 9 bases from V and 10 bases from J, with 12 bases between. Germline V gene lookup returns CDR1 SNHLY and CDR2 FYNNEI. The CDR3 is 10 residues long. CDR3 nucleotide sequence: TGTGCCAGTAGGGGTTATGGAGCTTTCTTT. Its protein is CASRGYGAFF.

J is TRBJ1-5 and V is TRBV20-1; tentative D call: TRBD1 (5 bases). Germline CDR1 is DFQATT and CDR2 is SNEGSKA (reference sequence). V gave up 5 bases and J gave up 5 bases, with 13 bases separating them. The CDR3 is made up of 13 amino acids. The CDR3 coding sequence is TGCAGTGCTCGGGACGTCTTGGATCAGCCCCAGCATTTT. It specifies CSARDVLDQPQHF.